These 3 T cell receptor beta chains originate from one sample sequenced in a study of shared clonotypes between healthy human individuals. Generated by immunoSEQ multiplex PCR, the TCRdb table keeps only in-frame clones and is missing some. This sample has some 1,100,000 clones; approximately 80% occur once, and the top ten carry more than 0.45%. Sample: memory CD4+ T cells from PBMCs. Subset: CD45RA-negative fraction. The origin of the receptors is a man younger than 35 in good health. Some clones in this sample may be carry-over from other donors' samples.

The rearrangement uses TRBV28 and TRBJ1-2; D gene ambiguous. Trimming removed 7 bases from V and 8 bases from J, with 17 bases in between. The CDR3 consists of 13 residues. Germline CDR1 MDHEN, CDR2 SYDVKM. This CDR3 reads CASMSPLADGYTF. CDR3 nucleotide sequence: TGTGCCAGCATGAGCCCGCTAGCGGACGGCTACACCTTC.

The V call is TRBV6-6, the J call TRBJ2-5; D ambiguous. Trimming removed 4 bases from V and 7 bases from J, with 13 bases in between. Looked up from germline, CDR1 is MNHNY and CDR2 is SVGAGI (reference sequence). The CDR3 is 13 amino acids. CDR3 DNA: TGTGCCAGCAGTTCATCAGGCCTCGGGACCCAGTACTTC. This codes for CASSSSGLGTQYF.

The gene calls are TRBV5-5 and TRBJ2-1; D is ambiguous. The CDR3 totals 15 residues. The V gene's germline CDR1 is SGHKS and CDR2 YYEKEE (reference sequence). Trimming left V 1 base short and J 4 bases short, with 12 bases between. Here the CDR3 DNA reads TGTGCCAGCAGCTTGCAGGCGGCAACGTACAATGAGCAGTTCTTC. Translation gives CASSLQAATYNEQFF.